The 9 T cell receptor beta chains presented below share a single source sample, sequenced in a study of shared clonotypes between healthy human individuals. Terminally differentiated effector memory CD45RA+ cells were left out of the naive CD8 fraction, which was CD45RO-negative and positively selected for CCR7. Some clones are missing from TCRdb's copy, which holds only in-frame ones; the method was immunoSEQ multiplex PCR. The data hold about 800,000 clones, with about 96% observed a single time. Sequences were obtained from naive CD8+ T cells sorted from blood. The receptors originated from a man aged 30-40 years in good health.

The chain uses TRBV18 and TRBJ2-1, with 10 bases fitting TRBD1. The CDR3 has 17 residues. After removal of 5 bases from V and 4 bases from J, the junction contained 11 bases not matched to a gene. The V gene's germline CDR1 is KGHSH and CDR2 LQKENI. The CDR3, as DNA: TGTGCCAGCTCATTGAGGACAGGGGGGGAACTATACAATGAGCAGTTCTTC. It codes for CASSLRTGGELYNEQFF.

On this clone itself: This specimen includes other DNA sequences encoding the same CDR3. The chain carries TRBV7-9 and TRBJ2-1; no clear D gene. The V gene lost 2 bases and the J gene lost 9 bases, with 5 bases spanning the gap. The CDR3 spans 11 residues. Per germline, CDR1 SEHNR and CDR2 FQNEAQ (reference sequence). The CDR3 DNA reads as TGTGCCAGCAGCTTATCGAGTGAGCAGTTCTTC. Residues: CASSLSSEQFF.

The CDR3 loop reads CASSDEAGVTDTQYF. The CDR3 DNA is TGTGCCAGCAGTGACGAAGCGGGAGTTACAGATACGCAGTATTTT. This rearrangement joins TRBV6-4 to TRBJ2-3; 8 positions agree with TRBD2. This CDR3 comprises 15 residues. Unmatched junction bases numbered 4, after V lost 2 bases and J lost 3 bases. Germline V gene data show CDR1 as MRHNA and CDR2 as SNTAGT.

The chain recombines TRBV7-9 with TRBJ1-2, with D unresolved. Germline loops: CDR1 SEHNR, CDR2 FQNEAQ (reference sequence). The V end lost 3 bases, the J end lost 4 bases, and 15 bases lay between the germline ends. The CDR3 loop spans 15 amino acids. The CDR3 region has the DNA TGTGCCAGCAGCTTTATCTCATCGGACGGCTATGGCTACACCTTC. It is translated as CASSFISSDGYGYTF.

This rearrangement joins TRBV2 to TRBJ2-1, with 10 bases lining up with TRBD2. J gave up 7 bases and V 1 base, and 4 bases lay outside the gene matches. Germline-derived CDR1 and CDR2 are SNHLY and FYNNEI. This CDR3 spans 15 amino acids. CDR3 bases: TGTGCCAGCAGTGAAGGGACTAGCGGAGCAAATGAGCAGTTCTTC. Translated: CASSEGTSGANEQFF.

The J gene is TRBJ1-4, the V gene TRBV29-1; D gene ambiguous. Trimming removed 0 bases from V and 6 bases from J, with 8 bases in between. Per germline, CDR1 SQVTM and CDR2 ANQGSEA. The CDR3 extends over 13 amino acids. The CDR3 sequence is CSVEEGGDEKLFF. DNA for the CDR3: TGCAGCGTTGAAGAGGGTGGCGATGAAAAACTGTTTTTT. Looking up the rest from reference TRBV29-1 and TRBJ1-4 gives the full variable domain: SAVISQKPSRDICQRGTSLTIQCQVDSQVTMMFWYRQQPGQSLTLIATANQGSEATYESGFVIDKFPISRPNLTFSTLTVSNMSPEDSSIYLCSVEEGGDEKLFFGSGTQLSVL.

CDR3 DNA sequence: TGTGCCAGCAGCTTAGAGGGGACTAGCGGGAGACACTACAATGAGCAGTTCTTC. Translated, it gives CASSLEGTSGRHYNEQFF. The chain links TRBV7-2 to TRBJ2-1, with 14 bases that match TRBD2. The V gene's germline CDR1 is SGHTA and CDR2 FQGNSA. This CDR3 region has 18 residues. With 1 base clipped from V and 3 bases from J, the junction kept 5 bases outside the gene matches.

The chain carries TRBV7-9 and TRBJ2-1; the match to TRBD2 covers 10 bases. V shed 3 bases and J 8 bases; nucleotides not matched to a gene: 13. CDR1 and CDR2 from the germline V gene are SEHNR and FQNEAQ (reference sequence). The length of the CDR3 is 17 residues. In DNA form, the CDR3 reads TGTGCCAGCAGCTTTCCGCTACCTAGCGGGAGTTTCGATGAGCAGTTCTTC. Translation gives CASSFPLPSGSFDEQFF.

This rearrangement joins TRBV5-6 to TRBJ2-1; no firm D call. The CDR3 totals 12 residues. Germline loops: CDR1 SGHDT, CDR2 YYEEEE. Trimming took off 0 bases at V and 5 bases at J, with 3 bases between the two ends. This CDR3 reads CASSLVDNEQFF. The CDR3, as DNA: TGTGCCAGCAGCTTGGTCGACAATGAGCAGTTCTTC.